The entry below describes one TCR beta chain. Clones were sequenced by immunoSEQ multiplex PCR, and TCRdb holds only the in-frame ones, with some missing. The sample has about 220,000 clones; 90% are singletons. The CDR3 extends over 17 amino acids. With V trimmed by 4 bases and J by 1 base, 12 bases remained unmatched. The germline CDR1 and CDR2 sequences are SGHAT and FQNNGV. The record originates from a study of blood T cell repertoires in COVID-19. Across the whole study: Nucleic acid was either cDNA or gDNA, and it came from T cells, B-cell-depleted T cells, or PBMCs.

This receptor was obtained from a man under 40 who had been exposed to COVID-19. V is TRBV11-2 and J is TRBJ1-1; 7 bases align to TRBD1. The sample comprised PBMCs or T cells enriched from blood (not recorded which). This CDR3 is CASSSRVRDRENTEAFF. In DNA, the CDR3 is TGTGCCAGCAGCTCCCGCGTGCGTGACAGGGAGAACACTGAAGCTTTCTTT.